The clone carrying this T cell receptor beta chain showed up many times. This CDR3 comprises 14 residues. The germline V gene encodes CDR1 SGHRS and CDR2 YFSETQ. V lost 4 bases and J lost 4, with 14 bases in between. The data derive from a study of CD8 T cells in ankylosing spondylitis. Via MiXCR, TCRdb re-called the 5' RACE reads, giving one row per CDR3 protein. This sample has about 260,000 distinct CDR3 sequences, with about 24% found just once. Sequencing input: blood, either unsorted or a sorted T cell fraction (not recorded which). This TCR derives from a male donor with ankylosing spondylitis or in good health (not recorded which). The chain recombines TRBV5-1 with TRBJ2-5, with D perhaps being TRBD1 or TRBD2 (5 bases each). The CDR3 is CASSTLGVGETQYF. DNA of the CDR3: TGCGCCAGCAGCACCCTGGGGGTTGGAGAGACCCAGTACTTC. Full variable domain (outside the CDR3, taken from reference TRBV5-1 and TRBJ2-5): KAGVTQTPRYLIKTRGQQVTLSCSPISGHRSVSWYQQTPGQGLQFLFEYFSETQRNKGNFPGRFSGRQFSNSRSEMNVSTLELGDSALYLCASSTLGVGETQYFGPGTRLLVL.